These 23 T cell receptor beta chains were all obtained from the same sample, sequenced in a study of blood T cell repertoires in COVID-19. The method was immunoSEQ multiplex PCR; TCRdb's version includes in-frame clones alone and lacks a portion of them. The top ten clones hold 65% to 80% of a sample with around 25,000 clones, around 83% of them seen once. Sequencing used peripheral blood. The receptors shown here come from a man in his sixties or seventies with acute or convalescent COVID-19.

CDR3: CASSIGRVGTEAFF. DNA of the CDR3: TGTGCCAGTAGTATTGGGAGGGTCGGGACTGAAGCTTTCTTT. This sequence joins TRBV19 and TRBJ1-1, with D unresolved. Germline assignment: CDR1 LNHDA and CDR2 SQIVND (reference sequence). The ends were cut back, 3 bases at V and 5 bases at J, with 13 bases in the middle. This CDR3 contains 14 residues.

The CDR3 loop reads CATSRSPRLAGGGEQYF. In DNA, the CDR3 is TGTGCCACCAGCAGATCCCCACGACTAGCGGGAGGGGGCGAGCAGTACTTC. V gene TRBV15 combines with J gene TRBJ2-7; 14 bases are a match to TRBD2. The length of the CDR3 is 17 residues. Unmatched junction bases numbered 9, after V lost 2 bases and J lost 6 bases. Germline CDR1 is LNHNV and CDR2 is YYDKDF (reference sequence).

V is TRBV5-1 and J is TRBJ2-3; 8 nucleotides agree with TRBD2. Trimming took 3 bases from V and 3 from J; bases not matched to a gene: 12. Germline V lookup: CDR1 SGHRS, CDR2 YFSETQ. The CDR3 extends over 17 amino acids. CDR3 loop: CASSSIVAGRGTDTQYF. CDR3 coding DNA: TGCGCCAGCAGCTCGATTGTAGCGGGAAGGGGAACAGATACGCAGTATTTT. The complete variable domain, with remaining parts taken from reference TRBV5-1 and TRBJ2-3, reads KAGVTQTPRYLIKTRGQQVTLSCSPISGHRSVSWYQQTPGQGLQFLFEYFSETQRNKGNFPGRFSGRQFSNSRSEMNVSTLELGDSALYLCASSSIVAGRGTDTQYFGPGTRLTVL.

This clone occurred once. This chain links TRBV5-1 with TRBJ1-2, with D perhaps matching TRBD1 (6 bases). The CDR3 has 13 residues. Germline V gene lookup returns CDR1 SGHRS and CDR2 YFSETQ. V lost 3 bases to trimming and J lost 2 bases, with 8 bases between them. Written as DNA, the CDR3 is TGCGCCAGCAGCTCGACAGGAAACTATGGCTACACCTTC. Residues: CASSSTGNYGYTF.

V and J are TRBV7-9 and TRBJ2-1, with unresolved D. V lost 1 base, J lost 3 bases, and 7 bases lay in between. The CDR3 is 14 amino acids. Germline CDR1 SEHNR, CDR2 FQNEAQ (reference sequence). The CDR3 nucleotides read TGTGCCAGCAGCTTAGGAGGAAACTACAATGAGCAGTTCTTC. Protein sequence: CASSLGGNYNEQFF.

This rearrangement joins TRBV5-1 to TRBJ2-1; a weak D match, TRBD2 (6 bases). The germline CDR1 and CDR2 sequences are SGHRS and YFSETQ. This CDR3 comprises 15 residues. V lost 4 bases, J lost 2 bases, and 13 bases lay in between. The chain's CDR3 is CASSTRDSTYNEQFF. CDR3 bases: TGCGCCAGCAGCACCCGGGACTCGACCTACAATGAGCAGTTCTTC.

The chain couples TRBV21-1 to TRBJ1-4; no DNA check was done on the table's D call, TRBD1. TRBV21-1 is flagged as a pseudogene. The CDR3 is 14 residues long. The CDR3 nucleotides are TGTGCCAGCAGCGATCAGGGGAACCATGAAAAACTGTTTTTT. As protein: CASSDQGNHEKLFF.

As DNA, the CDR3 is TGTGCCAGCAGCTCCCTTATTAGCAATCAGCCCCAGCATTTT. It translates to CASSSLISNQPQHF. The chain combines TRBV7-9 with TRBJ1-5; D not certain. Trimming took 4 bases from V and 0 from J, leaving 7 bases between them. Germline V lookup: CDR1 SEHNR, CDR2 FQNEAQ (reference sequence). The CDR3 has 14 residues.

The chain couples TRBV5-8 to TRBJ2-1; D might be TRBD2 (6 bases). V was clipped by 5 bases and J by 4 bases, with 10 bases between them. In germline, CDR1 is SGHTS, CDR2 YDEGEE. The CDR3 contains 13 residues. DNA for the CDR3: TGTGCCAGCAGGCTGGGACTTTACAATGAGCAGTTCTTC. Protein sequence: CASRLGLYNEQFF.

V gene TRBV5-1 combines with J gene TRBJ2-1, with 10 bases fitting TRBD1. The ends lost 4 bases at V and 7 bases at J; junction bases unmatched: 11. There are 16 residues in the CDR3. Germline V gene data show CDR1 as SGHRS and CDR2 as YFSETQ. The CDR3 coding sequence is TGCGCCAGCAGCCCGCACGTCGGACAGGGGGGTAATGAGCAGTTCTTC. It yields the protein CASSPHVGQGGNEQFF.

The chain employs TRBV6-4 and TRBJ2-2; 10 nucleotides line up with TRBD1. Looked up from germline, CDR1 is MRHNA and CDR2 is SNTAGT. The CDR3 has 15 residues. V was pared by 6 bases and J by 6 bases, with 7 bases of the junction left unmatched. CDR3 sequence reads: CASSPGGTGAGELFF. The CDR3 coding sequence is TGTGCCAGCAGCCCCGGTGGGACAGGGGCCGGGGAGCTGTTTTTT.

The table lists this clone with a count of one. This chain uses TRBV11-3 with TRBJ2-7, with D perhaps TRBD1 (6 bases). This CDR3 has 14 amino acids. The germline V gene encodes CDR1 SGHNT and CDR2 YENEEA. Trimming cost V 0 bases and J 6 bases, with 12 bases left between them. As DNA, the CDR3 is TGTGCCAGCAGCTTAGAGGGGGCCGAAGGCGAGCAGTACTTC. Amino acid sequence: CASSLEGAEGEQYF.

The chain employs TRBV6-5 and TRBJ1-2; 7 bases line up with TRBD1. Germline V lookup: CDR1 MNHEY, CDR2 SVGAGI. The junction had 5 bases not matched to a gene; V was cut back by 7 bases and J by 6 bases. This CDR3 has 12 residues. The CDR3 DNA follows: TGTGCCAGCAAAAGAGACAGGGATGGCTACACCTTC. It specifies CASKRDRDGYTF.

The chain uses TRBV27 and TRBJ2-7, with 8 bases lining up with TRBD1. The length of the CDR3 is 17 residues. Germline-derived CDR1 and CDR2 are MNHEY and SMNVEV (reference sequence). Trimming cost V 5 bases and J 4 bases; bases outside gene matches: 16. The CDR3 bases are TGTGCCAGCAGTCCTCTTAAGCGGCAGGGGGCTGGGTACGAGCAGTACTTC. This sequence encodes CASSPLKRQGAGYEQYF.

The V call is TRBV2, the J call TRBJ1-1; D unclear. CDR3 length: 11 amino acids. Between the trimmed V and J ends, which lost 7 bases and 4 bases, there was a span of 7 bases. Germline V gene sequence: CDR1 SNHLY, CDR2 FYNNEI. The CDR3 reads CASTYPTEAFF. CDR3 DNA: TGTGCCAGCACCTACCCCACTGAAGCTTTCTTT.

The chain is built from TRBV19 and TRBJ1-1; TRBD1 might be the D (5 bases). The CDR3 length is 15 residues. Trimming shortened V by 5 bases and J by 0 bases, and 13 bases separated the two germline ends. From germline, CDR1 is LNHDA and CDR2 SQIVND (reference sequence). This CDR3 is CASSSTGSLNTEAFF. The CDR3 DNA reads TGTGCCAGTAGTTCTACAGGCAGCTTGAACACTGAAGCTTTCTTT.

This clone has only one observation. The V and J genes are TRBV19 and TRBJ2-3; 10 bases are a match to TRBD1. Germline V CDR1 and CDR2: LNHDA, SQIVND (reference sequence). This CDR3 region has 15 residues. V gave up 6 bases and J gave up 7 bases; unmatched junction bases: 10. The chain's CDR3 is CASSSGTGERNTQYF. The CDR3 nucleotides are TGTGCCAGTAGCTCCGGGACAGGGGAAAGGAATACGCAGTATTTT.

The V call is TRBV19, the J call TRBJ1-6; unclear D gene. The germline V gene has CDR1 LNHDA and CDR2 SQIVND (reference sequence). The CDR3 is 14 amino acids. Trimming took 3 bases from V and 8 from J, leaving 11 bases between them. The CDR3: CASSIAGKDSPLHF. The CDR3, as DNA: TGTGCCAGTAGTATCGCGGGAAAGGATTCACCCCTCCACTTT.

V gene TRBV7-2 combines with J gene TRBJ2-7; TRBD2 matches at 7 bases. The V segment lost 0 bases and the J segment 2 bases; nucleotides outside the gene matches: 4. The V gene's germline CDR1 is SGHTA and CDR2 FQGNSA. The CDR3 is 15 residues long. Here the CDR3 DNA reads TGTGCCAGCAGCTTAGCGCCCAGCGGGGCCTACGAGCAGTACTTC. As protein: CASSLAPSGAYEQYF.

The chain has TRBV5-4 and TRBJ2-3, with D unresolved. CDR3 length equals 12 residues. Germline-derived CDR1 and CDR2 are SGHNT and YYREEE (reference sequence). The germline V and J ends were trimmed by 1 base and 9 bases, with 9 bases remaining between them. The CDR3, as DNA: TGTGCCAGCAGCTTGCCGCGTTACACGCAGTATTTT. As protein: CASSLPRYTQYF.

This sequence joins TRBV6-6 and TRBJ1-1; D gene ambiguous. This CDR3 region has 13 residues. The germline CDR1 and CDR2 sequences are MNHNY and SVGAGI (reference sequence). The V and J ends lost 11 bases and 1 base respectively, with 14 bases between them. CDR3 bases: TGTGCCTCCACACGTGGGAGGAACACTGAAGCTTTCTTT. This encodes CASTRGRNTEAFF.

V usage is TRBV9 and J usage is TRBJ2-7; TRBD2 matches 11 bases. The CDR3 is made up of 15 amino acids. With 3 bases clipped from V and 2 bases from J, the junction kept 4 bases outside the gene matches. Germline V lookup: CDR1 SGDLS, CDR2 YYNGEE. The CDR3 loop reads CASSGSSGGPYEQYF. CDR3 DNA sequence: TGTGCCAGCAGCGGTTCTAGCGGGGGGCCCTACGAGCAGTACTTC.

The chain links TRBV6-1 to TRBJ1-2; 8 bases match TRBD1. J gave up 6 bases and V 2 bases, and 5 bases lay outside the gene matches. CDR3 length: 14 amino acids. Germline CDR1 and CDR2: MNHNS and SASEGT. CDR3 protein: CASSEPYRGDGYTF. The DNA of the CDR3 is TGTGCCAGCAGTGAACCGTACAGGGGGGATGGCTACACCTTC.